The 24 T cell receptor beta chains below were found in one sample sequenced in a study of shared clonotypes between healthy human individuals. CD45RO-negative CD8 cells positively selected for CCR7 made up the naive population, which excluded terminally differentiated effector memory CD45RA+ cells. Here immunoSEQ multiplex PCR was the method, and the copy in TCRdb shows in-frame clones only, minus some. The sample comprises around 2.1 million clones, 90% to 95% of which are singletons, and about 1.8% rests with the top ten. Specimen: naive CD8+ T cells from PBMCs. All receptors come from a man aged 18 to 30 in good health. Some clones in this sample may be carry-over from other donors' samples.

V and J are TRBV10-3 and TRBJ2-1; TRBD2 matches at 9 bases. From germline, CDR1 is ENHRY and CDR2 SYGVKD. This CDR3 comprises 12 residues. After removal of 6 bases from V and 13 bases from J, the junction contained 7 bases not matched to a gene. The CDR3 DNA sequence: TGTGCCATCAGGACTAGCGGCGGGGAACAGTTCTTC. The encoded protein is CAIRTSGGEQFF.

V gene TRBV28 combines with J gene TRBJ2-5; either TRBD1 or TRBD2 may fit D (5 bases each). V was pared by 2 bases and J by 5 bases, with 15 bases between. Germline assignment: CDR1 MDHEN and CDR2 SYDVKM. This CDR3 is built from 15 residues. CDR3 sequence: CASSLPPWGNETQYF. Written as DNA, the CDR3 is TGTGCCAGCAGTTTACCCCCTTGGGGGAATGAGACCCAGTACTTC. The entire variable domain, with the rest obtained from reference TRBV28 and TRBJ2-5, is as follows: DVKVTQSSRYLVKRTGEKVFLECVQDMDHENMFWYRQDPGLGLRLIYFSYDVKMKEKGDIPEGYSVSREKKERFSLILESASTNQTSMYLCASSLPPWGNETQYFGPGTRLLVL.

CDR3 sequence reads: CASSWREGRNEQFF. The CDR3 coding sequence is TGTGCCAGCTCCTGGCGGGAGGGCCGCAATGAGCAGTTCTTC. The J gene is TRBJ2-1, the V gene TRBV27; TRBD2 matches 9 bases. The CDR3 contains 14 residues. The germline V gene has CDR1 MNHEY and CDR2 SMNVEV (reference sequence). The ends lost 8 bases at V and 6 bases at J; junction bases unmatched: 8.

This rearrangement joins TRBV28 to TRBJ2-3; D call uncertain. Looked up from germline, CDR1 is MDHEN and CDR2 is SYDVKM. This CDR3 comprises 14 residues. The V gene lost 5 bases and the J gene lost 3 bases, with 12 bases spanning the gap. The CDR3: CASSASQPTDTQYF. CDR3 in DNA: TGTGCCAGCAGTGCCTCCCAACCTACAGATACGCAGTATTTT.

V and J are TRBV29-1 and TRBJ1-2, with D possibly being TRBD1 (5 bases). Trimming removed 7 bases at V and 4 bases at J, with 25 bases between. This CDR3 region has 16 residues. The germline gives CDR1 SQVTM, CDR2 ANQGSEA. The CDR3 region has the DNA TGCAGCGCTATCGGACACGGAACTCCCCTCTCCTATGGCTACACCTTC. Its protein product is CSAIGHGTPLSYGYTF.

This chain uses TRBV7-2 with TRBJ2-3; 10 positions agree with TRBD2. This CDR3 is 16 amino acids long. Germline V gene data show CDR1 as SGHTA and CDR2 as FQGNSA. J lost 1 base, V lost 3 bases, and 4 bases had no gene match. CDR3 region: CASSFPLAGRTDTQYF. CDR3 DNA sequence: TGTGCCAGCAGCTTCCCACTAGCGGGACGCACAGATACGCAGTATTTT.

The chain recombines TRBV7-9 with TRBJ2-3, with 8 bases identical to TRBD2. Losses at the gene ends were 4 bases for V and 4 bases for J; bases not matched to a gene: 13. There are 17 residues in the CDR3. The germline gives CDR1 SEHNR, CDR2 FQNEAQ (reference sequence). The CDR3 DNA follows: TGTGCCAGCAGCTCTAGCGGGCTAACCCAACCCCCAGATACGCAGTATTTT. Residues: CASSSSGLTQPPDTQYF.

This sequence joins TRBV2 and TRBJ2-7, with 13 positions matching TRBD2. Germline values: CDR1 SNHLY, CDR2 FYNNEI. The CDR3 is 17 residues long. V lost 4 bases to trimming and J lost 3 bases; unmatched junction nucleotides: 9. CDR3 nucleotide sequence: TGTGCCAGCAGTGCCGGGACTAGCGGGACTATAGTCTACGAGCAGTACTTC. This codes for CASSAGTSGTIVYEQYF.

This chain links TRBV19 with TRBJ1-2; D is uncertain. There are 15 residues in the CDR3. The V end was cut by 3 bases, the J end by 4 bases, with 15 bases between. Per the germline V gene, CDR1 is LNHDA and CDR2 is SQIVND (reference sequence). The CDR3 coding sequence is TGTGCCAGTAGTATCCTGAGGGAAAGGGTCTATGGCTACACCTTC. Translation: CASSILRERVYGYTF.

A word on this clone: At one of its ends the junction is not consistent with the germline gene, which may arise from a read error. This chain joins TRBV16 and TRBJ1-1, with 7 bases lining up with TRBD1. The CDR3 length is 13 residues. Germline V lookup: CDR1 KGHSY, CDR2 FQNENV. The CDR3 sequence is CASGHDDRAWAFF. Written as DNA, the CDR3 is TGTGCCAGCGGCCACGACGACAGGGCTTGGGCTTTCTTT.

V usage is TRBV7-9 and J usage is TRBJ2-3; D remains unclear. There are 15 residues in the CDR3. Between the trimmed V and J ends, which lost 5 bases and 3 bases, there was a span of 15 bases. Germline V lookup: CDR1 SEHNR, CDR2 FQNEAQ (reference sequence). CDR3 protein: CASSPHRNGTDTQYF. The CDR3 DNA sequence: TGTGCCAGCAGCCCGCATCGCAACGGGACAGATACGCAGTATTTT.

This rearrangement joins TRBV30 to TRBJ2-7; either TRBD1 or TRBD2 may fit D (5 bases each). CDR1 and CDR2 (germline): GTSNPN, SVGIG (reference sequence). The CDR3 sequence is 16 residues long. V was clipped by 1 base and J by 5 bases, with 21 bases between them. The CDR3 bases are TGTGCCTGGAGTGGTGCTCGGGGCCTAGGCCCCCACGAGCAGTACTTC. Residues: CAWSGARGLGPHEQYF.

This chain joins TRBV19 and TRBJ2-3; D remains unclear. V gave up 1 base and J gave up 3 bases, with 11 bases separating them. The CDR3 totals 15 residues. Germline lookup yields CDR1 LNHDA and CDR2 SQIVND (reference sequence). The CDR3 region has the DNA TGTGCCAGTAGTATAGGAACCAGGATGACAGATACGCAGTATTTT. It specifies CASSIGTRMTDTQYF.

The rearrangement uses TRBV27 and TRBJ1-1; 7 bases are shared with TRBD1. The germline gives CDR1 MNHEY, CDR2 SMNVEV (reference sequence). J lost 5 bases, V lost 4 bases, and 10 bases had no gene match. CDR3 size: 15 residues. This CDR3 is CASSSPYRGWTEAFF. In DNA, the CDR3 is TGTGCCAGCAGTTCCCCCTACAGGGGTTGGACTGAAGCTTTCTTT.

The chain combines TRBV6-6 with TRBJ2-2, with 10 bases matching TRBD1. Germline trimming cut 6 bases from V and 4 bases from J; bases unmatched to any gene: 5. Germline V CDR1 and CDR2: MNHNY, SVGAGI (reference sequence). The CDR3 covers 15 residues. The CDR3 region is CASRLDRGPTGELFF. The CDR3 DNA is TGTGCCAGCAGGCTCGACAGGGGGCCCACCGGGGAGCTGTTTTTT.

The V and J genes are TRBV28 and TRBJ1-5; D possibly corresponds to TRBD1 (5 bases). The germline gives CDR1 MDHEN, CDR2 SYDVKM. V lost 7 bases and J 5 bases, leaving 15 bases between the germline ends. The CDR3 loop spans 14 amino acids. This chain's CDR3 is CASTAGGPDQPQHF. CDR3 DNA sequence: TGTGCCAGCACCGCGGGGGGACCTGATCAGCCCCAGCATTTT.

This clone was detected only a few times. The chain has TRBV9 and TRBJ1-2, with D unresolved. Germline V gene sequence: CDR1 SGDLS, CDR2 YYNGEE. Deletions cut 3 bases from V and 4 bases from J, with 16 bases between. CDR3 length: 15 amino acids. CDR3 amino acids: CASSAFPGQGYGYTF. The CDR3, as DNA: TGTGCCAGCAGCGCTTTCCCTGGGCAAGGCTATGGCTACACCTTC.

The V call is TRBV4-2, the J call TRBJ2-7; D remains ambiguous. With 0 bases removed from V and 4 bases from J, the gap between germline ends came to 13 bases. This CDR3 spans 15 amino acids. Germline V gene sequence: CDR1 LGHNA, CDR2 YNFKEQ. The CDR3 spells CASSQEMGYGYEQYF. The CDR3 coding sequence is TGTGCCAGCAGCCAAGAAATGGGATACGGGTACGAGCAGTACTTC.

V and J are TRBV7-9 and TRBJ2-5; 8 nucleotides line up with TRBD2. The CDR3 totals 15 residues. Germline CDR1 reads SEHNR; CDR2 reads FQNEAQ (reference sequence). V trimming: 5 bases; J trimming: 5 bases; junction bases outside the gene matches: 10. The DNA for the CDR3 is TGTGCCAGCAGCCTCCCCTCCGGGAGGGCGGAGACCCAGTACTTC. Amino acids: CASSLPSGRAETQYF.

In its sample, this clone was seen once. Other nucleotide sequences from this sample produce the same CDR3. The chain is built from TRBV5-1 and TRBJ2-7, with a possible D match to TRBD2 (5 bases). Per the germline V gene, CDR1 is SGHRS and CDR2 is YFSETQ. There are 15 residues in the CDR3. V was cut by 0 bases and J by 2 bases, with 12 bases left in between. The CDR3 nucleotides read TGCGCCAGCAGCTTGGATTTAGCCGGGGCCTACGAGCAGTACTTC. It encodes CASSLDLAGAYEQYF. Variable domain in full (rest from reference TRBV5-1 and TRBJ2-7): KAGVTQTPRYLIKTRGQQVTLSCSPISGHRSVSWYQQTPGQGLQFLFEYFSETQRNKGNFPGRFSGRQFSNSRSEMNVSTLELGDSALYLCASSLDLAGAYEQYFGPGTRLTVT.

The chain couples TRBV19 to TRBJ2-7; D perhaps matches TRBD2 (5 bases). The germline V gene encodes CDR1 LNHDA and CDR2 SQIVND (reference sequence). The CDR3 loop spans 13 amino acids. V was clipped by 9 bases and J by 2 bases, with 14 bases between them. CDR3 protein: CASQNRGTYEQYF. DNA for the CDR3: TGTGCCAGCCAAAACCGGGGAACCTACGAGCAGTACTTC.

The chain recombines TRBV29-1 with TRBJ2-7; TRBD2 is a possible D gene (6 bases). Trimming took off 6 bases at V and 6 bases at J, with 15 bases between the two ends. Germline V CDR1 and CDR2: SQVTM, ANQGSEA. This CDR3 has 12 residues. The chain's CDR3 is CSVRDLAFEQYF. The DNA for the CDR3 is TGCAGCGTGAGGGACCTAGCGTTCGAGCAGTACTTC.

V and J are TRBV5-5 and TRBJ2-5; the match to TRBD2 covers 10 bases. Germline V gives CDR1 SGHKS, CDR2 YYEKEE (reference sequence). The junction had 16 bases not matched to a gene; V was cut back by 4 bases and J by 4 bases. The length of the CDR3 is 18 residues. The CDR3 DNA reads TGTGCCAGCAGCGTTGGGACTAGCGCCACCCCAAGGAGAGAGACCCAGTACTTC. It specifies CASSVGTSATPRRETQYF.

V and J are TRBV28 and TRBJ2-6; maybe TRBD2 (6 bases). CDR1 and CDR2 (germline): MDHEN, SYDVKM. The CDR3 length is 15 residues. The V end lost 3 bases, the J end lost 0 bases, and 6 bases lay between the germline ends. CDR3 sequence reads: CASSLGLSGANVLTF. The DNA of the CDR3 is TGTGCCAGCAGTTTGGGACTCTCTGGGGCCAACGTCCTGACTTTC.